The 15 T cell receptor beta chains below all came from one sample that was sequenced in a study of CD8 T cells in Susac syndrome. Random hexamers were used to reverse transcribe the RNA input (about 0.5 to 1 ug). TCRdb called the immunoSEQ multiplex PCR reads again in MiXCR, with one record for every CDR3 protein. The sample carries approximately 210,000 distinct CDR3 sequences, about 94% recorded once. Sequencing was performed on CD4+ T cells from PBMCs. Receptors were obtained from a human donor with Susac syndrome.

The V call is TRBV5-1, the J call TRBJ2-6; D is undetermined. Trimming stripped 7 bases from V and 6 bases from J, with 5 bases between. The CDR3 consists of 11 residues. Germline CDR1 SGHRS, CDR2 YFSETQ. Written as DNA, the CDR3 is TGCGCCAGCGCCCTGGCCAACGTCCTGACTTTC. It codes for CASALANVLTF.

In its sample, this clonotype was seen once. The chain is built from TRBV30 and TRBJ2-6, with D possibly matching TRBD2 (5 bases). The CDR3 runs to 16 residues. Germline V gene sequence: CDR1 GTSNPN, CDR2 SVGIG (reference sequence). The V and J ends lost 0 bases and 0 bases respectively, with 9 bases between them. CDR3 in amino acids: CAWSVGVGSGANVLTF. DNA of the CDR3: TGTGCCTGGAGTGTCGGGGTGGGCTCTGGGGCCAACGTCCTGACTTTC.

This rearrangement joins TRBV9 to TRBJ1-1; D unclear. CDR1 SGDLS and CDR2 YYNGEE come from the germline V gene. This CDR3 region has 13 residues. The V and J ends lost 4 bases and 0 bases respectively, with 7 bases between them. Written as DNA, the CDR3 is TGTGCCAGCAGCCCGCATATGAACACTGAAGCTTTCTTT. It is translated as CASSPHMNTEAFF.

J is TRBJ1-6 and V is TRBV4-3, with unresolved D. CDR1 and CDR2 from the germline V gene are LGHNA and YSLEER. Trimming stripped 1 base from V and 10 bases from J, with 8 bases between. The CDR3 runs to 13 residues. CDR3 DNA sequence: TGCGCCAGCAGCCAAGTAGAAGGGTCACCCCTCCACTTT. Protein product: CASSQVEGSPLHF.

The chain employs TRBV30 and TRBJ1-3; unclear D gene. The CDR3 runs to 13 residues. The germline V gene encodes CDR1 GTSNPN and CDR2 SVGIG (reference sequence). Between the trimmed V and J ends, which lost 0 bases and 4 bases, there was a span of 7 bases. CDR3 loop: CAWSVSLGNTIYF. The CDR3, as DNA: TGTGCCTGGAGTGTAAGCTTAGGAAACACCATATATTTT.

V gene TRBV3-1 combines with J gene TRBJ2-7, with 9 positions matching TRBD1. The CDR3 totals 15 residues. The V gene end was trimmed by 3 bases and the J gene end by 4 bases; junction bases not matched to a gene: 7. Germline V gene lookup returns CDR1 LGHDT and CDR2 YNNKEL (reference sequence). This CDR3 reads CASSQDAGTGYEQYF. The CDR3 DNA reads as TGTGCCAGCAGCCAGGACGCCGGGACAGGGTACGAGCAGTACTTC.

This chain's CDR3 is CAWSVQGYGYTF. CDR3 coding DNA: TGTGCCTGGAGTGTACAAGGCTATGGCTACACCTTC. The chain is built from TRBV30 and TRBJ1-2, with no clear D. Trimming removed 0 bases at V and 4 bases at J, with 6 bases between. The CDR3 has 12 residues. Germline CDR1 reads GTSNPN; CDR2 reads SVGIG (reference sequence).

This chain links TRBV29-1 with TRBJ2-7, with TRBD1 matching 10 bases. Germline CDR1 and CDR2: SQVTM and ANQGSEA. V lost 2 bases to trimming and J lost 0 bases; unmatched junction nucleotides: 10. The CDR3 length is 17 residues. The CDR3 here is CSVERRERDRGSYEQYF. The CDR3 nucleotides read TGCAGCGTTGAAAGGAGGGAGCGGGACAGGGGCTCCTACGAGCAGTACTTC.

The gene calls are TRBV3-1 and TRBJ1-4; unclear D gene. V was cut by 4 bases and J by 4 bases, with 19 bases left in between. The CDR3 covers 17 residues. The germline CDR1 and CDR2 sequences are LGHDT and YNNKEL (reference sequence). The CDR3 region is CASSPGFAQPLNEKLFF. In DNA form, the CDR3 reads TGTGCCAGCAGCCCAGGATTCGCGCAGCCCCTTAATGAAAAACTGTTTTTT.

This rearrangement joins TRBV12-3 or TRBV12-4 to TRBJ1-3; D is unresolved. The CDR3 contains 15 residues. The V gene lost 7 bases and the J gene lost 0 bases, with 13 bases spanning the gap. The chain's CDR3 is CASTILRGSGNTIYF. The DNA of the CDR3 is TGTGCCAGCACCATTCTACGGGGCTCTGGAAACACCATATATTTT.

The rearrangement uses TRBV30 and TRBJ1-1, with D unresolved. Trimming removed 3 bases at V and 1 base at J, with 6 bases between. Per germline, CDR1 GTSNPN and CDR2 SVGIG (reference sequence). The CDR3 extends over 12 amino acids. CDR3 region: CAWRRQNTEAFF. DNA for the CDR3: TGTGCCTGGAGGAGACAGAACACTGAAGCTTTCTTT.

Written as DNA, the CDR3 is TGTGCCAGCAGCCGTCCCGGAATCTATGGCTACACCTTC. Protein sequence: CASSRPGIYGYTF. The rearrangement uses TRBV7-9 and TRBJ1-2, with no clear D. The CDR3 length is 13 residues. CDR1 and CDR2 from the germline V gene are SEHNR and FQNEAQ (reference sequence). V shed 5 bases and J shed 4 bases, with 11 bases lying between them.

The V call is TRBV20-1, the J call TRBJ2-7; 7 bases line up with TRBD1. Germline V gene sequence: CDR1 DFQATT, CDR2 SNEGSKA (reference sequence). V lost 2 bases and J lost 0; bases outside the gene matches: 4. The CDR3 totals 14 residues. In DNA form, the CDR3 reads TGCAGTGCTAGAAGGGACAGTAGCTCCTACGAGCAGTACTTC. Translating it yields CSARRDSSSYEQYF.

This clonotype was detected once. The V and J genes are TRBV7-6 and TRBJ2-7; D is tentatively TRBD1 or TRBD2 (5 bases each). In germline, CDR1 is SGHVS, CDR2 FNYEAQ. V lost 5 bases to trimming and J lost 5 bases, with 16 bases between them. CDR3 length equals 14 residues. This chain's CDR3 is CASSPVGELNEQYF. The CDR3 coding sequence is TGTGCCAGCAGCCCAGTAGGGGAGCTCAACGAGCAGTACTTC.

This clonotype was detected only once. V usage is TRBV27 and J usage is TRBJ1-1, with TRBD1 matching over 8 bases. Germline V gene data show CDR1 as MNHEY and CDR2 as SMNVEV (reference sequence). V trimming: 8 bases; J trimming: 7 bases; junction bases outside the gene matches: 9. The CDR3 sequence is 13 residues long. CDR3 DNA sequence: TGTGCCAGCGTAGGACAGGGCCCTCGTGAAGCTTTCTTT. Its protein is CASVGQGPREAFF.